The source of this T cell receptor beta chain is a study of T cell changes during pregnancy in multiple sclerosis. The CDR3 is 18 residues long. Germline V gene data show CDR1 as SEHNR and CDR2 as FQNEAQ (reference sequence). Trimming cost V 5 bases and J 3 bases; bases outside gene matches: 13. Profiling relied on immunoSEQ multiplex PCR, and the TCRdb table lists in-frame clones only, not all of them. This table holds tens of thousands of clones, about 90% found once. This chain uses TRBV7-9 with TRBJ2-1, with 10 bases matching TRBD2. This specimen consisted of CD4+ T cells from peripheral blood mononuclear cells, obtained after pregnancy. The sequence was obtained from a female donor with multiple sclerosis, enrolled in a pregnancy study. CDR3 nucleotides: TGTGCCAGCAGCCCTCAGATTATAGCGGGGGGATTCTACAATGAGCAGTTCTTC. This translates into CASSPQIIAGGFYNEQFF. Full variable domain (outside the CDR3, taken from reference TRBV7-9 and TRBJ2-1): DTGVSQNPRHKITKRGQNVTFRCDPISEHNRLYWYRQTLGQGPEFLTYFQNEAQLEKSRLLSDRFSAERPKGSFSTLEIQRTEQGDSAMYLCASSPQIIAGGFYNEQFFGPGTRLTVL.